The source of this T cell receptor (beta chain) is a study of T-cell memory formation after mild COVID-19. Study background: TCR clusters were largely donor specific.

CDR1 KGHDR and CDR2 SFDVKD come from the germline V gene. The CDR3 sequence is 13 residues long. J lost 6 bases, V lost 8 bases, and 5 bases had no gene match. TCRdb independently ran MiXCR on the 5' RACE reads; one entry per CDR3 protein. The profile covers a few hundred thousand distinct CDR3 sequences, with less than 25% appearing a single time and around 9.2% taken by the ten largest. The chain recombines TRBV24-1 with TRBJ2-1; 8 positions agree with TRBD2. The sequenced material came from PBMCs or a T cell subset sorted from them (not recorded which). The TCR originated in an adult woman who had mild COVID-19 (a few samples of this study predate the infection). Cell type and time point are not known. Here the CDR3 DNA reads TGTGCCACCACGCGAGCGGGAGCCAATGAGCAGTTCTTC. Amino acid sequence: CATTRAGANEQFF.